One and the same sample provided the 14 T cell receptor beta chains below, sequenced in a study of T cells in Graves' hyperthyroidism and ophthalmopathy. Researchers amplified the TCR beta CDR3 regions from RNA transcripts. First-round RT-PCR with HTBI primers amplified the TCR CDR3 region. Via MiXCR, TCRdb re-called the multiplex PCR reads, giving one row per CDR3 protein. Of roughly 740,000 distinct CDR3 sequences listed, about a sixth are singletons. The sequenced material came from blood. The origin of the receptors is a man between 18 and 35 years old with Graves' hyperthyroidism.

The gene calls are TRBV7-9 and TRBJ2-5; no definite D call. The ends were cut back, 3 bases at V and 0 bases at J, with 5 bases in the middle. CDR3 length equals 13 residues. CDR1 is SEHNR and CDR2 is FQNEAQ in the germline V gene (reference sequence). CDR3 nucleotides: TGTGCCAGCAGCTTGGAACACCAAGAGACCCAGTACTTC. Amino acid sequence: CASSLEHQETQYF.

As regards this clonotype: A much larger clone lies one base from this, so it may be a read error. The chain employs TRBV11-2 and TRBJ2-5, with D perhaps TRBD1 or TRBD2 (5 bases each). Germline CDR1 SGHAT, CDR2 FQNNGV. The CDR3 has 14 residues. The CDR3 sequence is CASSLVGVQETQHF. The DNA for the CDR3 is TGTGCCAGCAGCTTAGTGGGGGTGCAAGAGACCCAGCACTTC.

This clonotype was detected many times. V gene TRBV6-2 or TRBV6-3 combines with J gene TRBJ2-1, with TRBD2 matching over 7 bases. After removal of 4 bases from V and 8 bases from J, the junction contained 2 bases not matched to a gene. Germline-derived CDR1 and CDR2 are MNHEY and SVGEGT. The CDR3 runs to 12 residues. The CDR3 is CASSWGGDEQFF. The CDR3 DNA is TGTGCCAGCAGTTGGGGGGGTGATGAGCAGTTCTTC.

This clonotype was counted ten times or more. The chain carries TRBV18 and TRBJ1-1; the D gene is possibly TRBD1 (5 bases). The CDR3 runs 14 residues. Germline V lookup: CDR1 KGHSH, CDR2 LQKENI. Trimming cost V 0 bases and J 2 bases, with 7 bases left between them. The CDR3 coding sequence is TGTGCCAGCTCACCACCGCAGGGTAACACTGAAGCTTTCTTT. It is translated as CASSPPQGNTEAFF.

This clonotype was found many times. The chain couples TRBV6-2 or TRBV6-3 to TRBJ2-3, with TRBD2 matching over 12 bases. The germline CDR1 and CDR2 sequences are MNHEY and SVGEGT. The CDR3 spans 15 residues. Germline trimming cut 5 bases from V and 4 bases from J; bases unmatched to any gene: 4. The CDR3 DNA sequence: TGTGCCAGCAGTCCCCTAGCGGGAGGGTCAGATACGCAGTATTTT. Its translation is CASSPLAGGSDTQYF.

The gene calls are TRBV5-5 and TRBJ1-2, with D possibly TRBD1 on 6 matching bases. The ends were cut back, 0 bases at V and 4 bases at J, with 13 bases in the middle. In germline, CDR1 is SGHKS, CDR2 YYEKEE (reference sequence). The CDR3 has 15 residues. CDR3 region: CASSLDAGTFYGYTF. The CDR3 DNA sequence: TGTGCCAGCAGCTTGGACGCAGGGACATTCTATGGCTACACCTTC.

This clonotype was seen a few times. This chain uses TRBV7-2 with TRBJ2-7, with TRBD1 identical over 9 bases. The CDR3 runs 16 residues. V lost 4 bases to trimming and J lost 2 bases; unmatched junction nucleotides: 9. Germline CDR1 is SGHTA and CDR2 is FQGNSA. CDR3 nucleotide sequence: TGTGCCAGCAGCTCTCGTCGGACAGGGGTCCCCTACGAGCAGTACTTC. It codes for CASSSRRTGVPYEQYF.

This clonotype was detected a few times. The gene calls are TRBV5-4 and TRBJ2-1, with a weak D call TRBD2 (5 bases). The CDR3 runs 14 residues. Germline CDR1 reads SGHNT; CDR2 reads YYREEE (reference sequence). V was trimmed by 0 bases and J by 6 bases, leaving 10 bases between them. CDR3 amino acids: CASSLAREGNEQFF. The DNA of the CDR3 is TGTGCCAGCAGCTTGGCTAGAGAGGGCAATGAGCAGTTCTTC. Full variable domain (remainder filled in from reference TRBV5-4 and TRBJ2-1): ETGVTQSPTHLIKTRGQQVTLRCSSQSGHNTVSWYQQALGQGPQFIFQYYREEENGRGNFPPRFSGLQFPNYSSELNVNALELDDSALYLCASSLAREGNEQFFGPGTRLTVL.

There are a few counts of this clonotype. CDR3 loop: CASSLARDPRLGQFRGELFF. The CDR3 DNA follows: TGTGCCAGCAGTTTAGCGCGCGATCCGCGTTTGGGACAGTTCCGGGGGGAGCTGTTTTTT. This chain joins TRBV12-3 or TRBV12-4 and TRBJ2-2, with 7 nucleotides matching TRBD1. CDR3 length: 20 amino acids. Unmatched junction bases numbered 21, after V lost 0 bases and J lost 8 bases.

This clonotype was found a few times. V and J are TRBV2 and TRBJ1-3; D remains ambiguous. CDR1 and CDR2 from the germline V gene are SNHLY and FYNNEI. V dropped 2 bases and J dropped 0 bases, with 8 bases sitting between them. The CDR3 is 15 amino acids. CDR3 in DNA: TGTGCCAGCAGTGAATCACTGATCTCTGGAAACACCATATATTTT. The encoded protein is CASSESLISGNTIYF. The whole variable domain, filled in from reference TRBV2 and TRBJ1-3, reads EPEVTQTPSHQVTQMGQEVILRCVPISNHLYFYWYRQILGQKVEFLVSFYNNEISEKSEIFDDQFSVERPDGSNFTLKIRSTKLEDSAMYFCASSESLISGNTIYFGEGSWLTVV.

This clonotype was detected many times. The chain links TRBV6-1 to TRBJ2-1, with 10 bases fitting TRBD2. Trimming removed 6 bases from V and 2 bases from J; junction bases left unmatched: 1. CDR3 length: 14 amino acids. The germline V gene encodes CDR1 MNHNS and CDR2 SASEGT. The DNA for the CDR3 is TGTGCCAGCAGGCTAGCGGGAGCCTACAATGAGCAGTTCTTC. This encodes CASRLAGAYNEQFF.

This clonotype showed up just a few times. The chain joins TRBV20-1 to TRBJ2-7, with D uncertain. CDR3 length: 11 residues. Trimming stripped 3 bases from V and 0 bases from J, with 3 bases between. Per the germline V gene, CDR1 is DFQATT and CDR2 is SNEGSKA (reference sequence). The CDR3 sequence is CSASRSYEQYF. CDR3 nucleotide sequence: TGCAGTGCTAGTCGCTCCTACGAGCAGTACTTC.

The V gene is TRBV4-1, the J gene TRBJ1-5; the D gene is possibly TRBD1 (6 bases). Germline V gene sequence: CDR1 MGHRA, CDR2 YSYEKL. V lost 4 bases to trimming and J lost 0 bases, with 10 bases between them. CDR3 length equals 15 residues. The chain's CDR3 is CASSPWTASNQPQHF. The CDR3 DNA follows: TGCGCCAGCAGCCCTTGGACAGCTAGCAATCAGCCCCAGCATTTT.

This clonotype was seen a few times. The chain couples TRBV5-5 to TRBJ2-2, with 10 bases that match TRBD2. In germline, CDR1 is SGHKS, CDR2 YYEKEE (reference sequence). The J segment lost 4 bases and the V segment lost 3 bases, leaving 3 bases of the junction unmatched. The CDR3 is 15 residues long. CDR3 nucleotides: TGTGCCAGCAGCTGGACTAGCGGCGCCACCGGGGAGCTGTTTTTT. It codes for CASSWTSGATGELFF.